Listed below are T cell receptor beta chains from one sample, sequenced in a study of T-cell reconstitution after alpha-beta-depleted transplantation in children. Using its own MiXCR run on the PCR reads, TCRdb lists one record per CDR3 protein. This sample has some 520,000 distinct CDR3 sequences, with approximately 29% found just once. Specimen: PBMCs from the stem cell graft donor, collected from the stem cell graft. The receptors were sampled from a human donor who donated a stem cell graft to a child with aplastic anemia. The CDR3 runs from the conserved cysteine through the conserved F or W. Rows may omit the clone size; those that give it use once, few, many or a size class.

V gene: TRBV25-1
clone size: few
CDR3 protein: CASSESMSHLEQYF

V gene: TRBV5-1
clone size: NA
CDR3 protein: CASSLAIGAQYNEQFF

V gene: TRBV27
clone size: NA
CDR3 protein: CASSLRVKGTTGEQYF

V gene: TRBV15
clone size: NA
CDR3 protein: CATSRKAYTEAFF

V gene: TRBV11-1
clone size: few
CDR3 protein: CASSLANAEAFF

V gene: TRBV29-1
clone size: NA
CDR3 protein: CSVPASTDTQYF

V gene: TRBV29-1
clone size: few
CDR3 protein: CSVGGNARTPQHF

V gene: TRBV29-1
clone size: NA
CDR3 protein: CSVAALLAGGPTQYF

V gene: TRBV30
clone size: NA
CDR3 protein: CAWRRLQGFNEQFF

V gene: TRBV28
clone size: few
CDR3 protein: CASSRWGDRDYEQYF

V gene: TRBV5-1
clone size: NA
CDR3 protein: CASSYIQGPNTGELFF

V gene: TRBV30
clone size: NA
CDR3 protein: CAWSWGNEQFF

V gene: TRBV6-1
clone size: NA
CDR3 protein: CASSQDRGRTDTQYF

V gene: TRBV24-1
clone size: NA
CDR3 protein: CATSDLTGAQSEQFF

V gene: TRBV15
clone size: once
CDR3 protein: CATTRRGNTGELFF

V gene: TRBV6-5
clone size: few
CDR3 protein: CASSFGAGDGTGANVLTF

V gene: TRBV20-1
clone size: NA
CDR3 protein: CSARDRGFFSQPQHF

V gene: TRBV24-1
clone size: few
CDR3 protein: CATQGVGTEAFF

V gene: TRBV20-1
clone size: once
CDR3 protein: CCARTAIAGGPGDTQYF

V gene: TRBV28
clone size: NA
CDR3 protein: CASRRLAGNNEQFF

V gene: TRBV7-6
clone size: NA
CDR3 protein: CASSASGQGFMKGYTF

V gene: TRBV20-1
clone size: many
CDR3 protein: CSAGLAGGPYEQYF

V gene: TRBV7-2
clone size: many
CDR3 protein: CASSLAPTYNEQFF

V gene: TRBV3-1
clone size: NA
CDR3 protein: CASSPTTGQNEKLFF

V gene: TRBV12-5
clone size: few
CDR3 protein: CASGRGGTEAFF

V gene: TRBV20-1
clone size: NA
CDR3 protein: CSARVGQGPYEQYF